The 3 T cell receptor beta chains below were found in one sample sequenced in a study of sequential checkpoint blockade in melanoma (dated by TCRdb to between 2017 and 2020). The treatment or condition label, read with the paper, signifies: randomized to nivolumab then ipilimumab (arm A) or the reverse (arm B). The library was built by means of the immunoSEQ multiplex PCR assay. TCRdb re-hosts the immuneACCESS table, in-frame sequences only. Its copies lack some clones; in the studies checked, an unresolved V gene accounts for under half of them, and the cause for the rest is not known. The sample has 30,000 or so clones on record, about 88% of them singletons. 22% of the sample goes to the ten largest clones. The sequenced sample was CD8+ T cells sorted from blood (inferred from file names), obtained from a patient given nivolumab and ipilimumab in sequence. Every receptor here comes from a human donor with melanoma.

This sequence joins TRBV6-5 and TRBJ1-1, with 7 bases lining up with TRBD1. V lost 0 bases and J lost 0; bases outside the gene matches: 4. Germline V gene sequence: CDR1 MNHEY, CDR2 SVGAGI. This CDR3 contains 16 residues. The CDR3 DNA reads TGTGCCAGCAGTTACTCAGGGACAGCGATGAACACTGAAGCTTTCTTT. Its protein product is CASSYSGTAMNTEAFF.

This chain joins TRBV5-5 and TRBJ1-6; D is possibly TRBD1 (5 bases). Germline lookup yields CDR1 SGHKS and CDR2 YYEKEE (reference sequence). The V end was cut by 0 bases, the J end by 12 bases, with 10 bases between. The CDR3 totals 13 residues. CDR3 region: CASSLGTSGPLHF. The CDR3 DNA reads TGTGCCAGCAGCTTGGGGACATCAGGACCCCTCCACTTT.

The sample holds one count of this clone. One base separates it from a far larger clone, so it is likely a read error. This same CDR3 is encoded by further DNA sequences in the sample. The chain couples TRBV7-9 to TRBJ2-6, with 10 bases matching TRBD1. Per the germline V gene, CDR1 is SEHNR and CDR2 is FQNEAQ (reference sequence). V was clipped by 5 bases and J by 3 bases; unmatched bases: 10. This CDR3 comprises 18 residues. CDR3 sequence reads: CASSLKGQGEVGANVLTF. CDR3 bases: TGTGCCAGCAGCCTGAAAGGACAGGGGGAGGTTGGGGCCAACGTCCTGACTTTC. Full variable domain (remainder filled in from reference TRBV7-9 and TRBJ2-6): DTGVSQNPRHKITKRGQNVTFRCDPISEHNRLYWYRQTLGQGPEFLTYFQNEAQLEKSRLLSDRFSAERPKGSFSTLEIQRTEQGDSAMYLCASSLKGQGEVGANVLTFGAGSRLTVL.